The 28 T cell receptor beta chains listed next were all sequenced from one sample in a study of blood T cells in healthy people across ages. A second PCR, run for about 7 to 12 cycles, used a sample-barcoded 5' primer plus a J-beta primer mix. TCRdb reprocessed the 5' RACE reads with MiXCR, giving one entry per CDR3 protein. The sample lists roughly 1,500,000 distinct CDR3 sequences, about 43% occurring once. Sequenced material: blood. All receptors derive from a woman aged 18-30 years in good health.

The rearrangement links TRBV5-1 to TRBJ1-5, with D uncertain. The germline V gene has CDR1 SGHRS and CDR2 YFSETQ. V gave up 0 bases and J gave up 0 bases, with 4 bases separating them. The CDR3 loop spans 14 amino acids. CDR3 loop: CASSLVFSNQPQHF. In DNA form, the CDR3 reads TGCGCCAGCAGCTTGGTCTTTAGCAATCAGCCCCAGCATTTT.

This clonotype has more than one count but fewer than ten. The CDR3 sequence: CSAAFGAGGETQYF. CDR3 DNA sequence: TGCAGTGCTGCATTCGGGGCGGGGGGGGAGACCCAGTACTTC. The chain links TRBV20-1 to TRBJ2-5; 9 bases are a match to TRBD2. Germline-derived CDR1 and CDR2 are DFQATT and SNEGSKA (reference sequence). The trim removed 5 bases at V and 5 bases at J, leaving 9 bases unmatched. The CDR3 extends over 14 amino acids.

The chain recombines TRBV20-1 with TRBJ1-6, with D possibly being TRBD1 (5 bases). Trimming pared 8 bases from V and 8 bases from J, leaving 25 bases between. In germline, CDR1 is DFQATT, CDR2 SNEGSKA (reference sequence). This CDR3 has 16 amino acids. The CDR3 DNA reads as TGCAGTCCCACTCCGCTGGGCCAGGGAGTCGATTCACCCCTCCACTTT. Amino acids: CSPTPLGQGVDSPLHF.

The chain is built from TRBV29-1 and TRBJ1-2; D perhaps matches TRBD1 (5 bases). The CDR3 has 13 residues. Germline V gene data show CDR1 as SQVTM and CDR2 as ANQGSEA. V was clipped by 6 bases and J by 4 bases, with 15 bases between them. This chain's CDR3 is CSVRRDSVYGYTF. DNA of the CDR3: TGCAGCGTCCGTCGAGACAGTGTCTATGGCTACACCTTC.

The rearrangement links TRBV20-1 to TRBJ1-2; TRBD1 might be the D (5 bases). The germline CDR1 and CDR2 sequences are DFQATT and SNEGSKA (reference sequence). CDR3 length equals 14 residues. Trimming shortened V by 3 bases and J by 5 bases, and 16 bases separated the two germline ends. CDR3 coding DNA: TGCAGTGCTAGTTCGGGCAGGGTAGAATATGGCTACACCTTC. Its translation: CSASSGRVEYGYTF.

J is TRBJ1-1 and V is TRBV5-1; a possible D gene is TRBD1 (6 bases). The germline V gene has CDR1 SGHRS and CDR2 YFSETQ. The CDR3 extends over 15 amino acids. V shed 0 bases and J shed 5 bases, with 14 bases lying between them. The CDR3 is CASSLERQDLTEAFF. For the CDR3, the DNA is TGCGCCAGCAGCTTGGAGAGACAGGACCTGACTGAAGCTTTCTTT.

This sequence joins TRBV6-1 and TRBJ1-1; 7 nucleotides agree with TRBD1. CDR1 MNHNS and CDR2 SASEGT come from the germline V gene. Trimming at V came to 5 bases and at J to 6 bases, leaving 9 bases not matched to a gene. The CDR3 runs 14 residues. The CDR3 here is CASSTDRRPAEAFF. The DNA for the CDR3 is TGTGCCAGCAGTACGGACAGGCGCCCGGCTGAAGCTTTCTTT.

The chain uses TRBV6-1 and TRBJ1-2; TRBD1 might be the D (5 bases). CDR3 length: 14 residues. V was shortened by 4 bases and J by 5 bases, with 14 bases between the two germline ends. Germline V gene data show CDR1 as MNHNS and CDR2 as SASEGT. CDR3 region: CASSGSGLWYGYTF. The CDR3 bases are TGTGCCAGCAGTGGATCGGGACTCTGGTATGGCTACACCTTC.

This clonotype came up a few times. The DNA for the CDR3 is TGTGCCAGCAGTAGGCCGGGAACTCTCGAGCAGTACTTC. It specifies CASSRPGTLEQYF. V and J are TRBV6-6 and TRBJ2-7; the D gene is possibly TRBD2 (5 bases). Germline CDR1 is MNHNY and CDR2 is SVGAGI (reference sequence). Trimming took 5 bases from V and 6 from J, leaving 14 bases between them. The CDR3 totals 13 residues.

This clonotype was counted between two and nine times. The genes are TRBV7-2 and TRBJ2-7, with D perhaps TRBD1 (6 bases). Looked up from germline, CDR1 is SGHTA and CDR2 is FQGNSA. Trimming pared 1 base from V and 2 bases from J, leaving 15 bases between. This CDR3 region has 16 residues. In DNA form, the CDR3 reads TGTGCCAGCAGCTTAGGAGTGGCAGGGGTCACCTACGAGCAGTACTTC. Its protein product is CASSLGVAGVTYEQYF.

This chain connects TRBV24-1 to TRBJ1-5, with D possibly matching TRBD1 (6 bases). Trimming removed 4 bases at V and 9 bases at J, with 12 bases between. Per the germline V gene, CDR1 is KGHDR and CDR2 is SFDVKD. The CDR3 is made up of 13 amino acids. CDR3 region: CATSETRGGPQHF. The CDR3 DNA follows: TGTGCCACCAGTGAAACCCGAGGGGGGCCCCAGCATTTT.

This clonotype was detected a few times. V is TRBV27 and J is TRBJ2-7, with TRBD2 matching over 8 bases. V trimming: 10 bases; J trimming: 1 base; junction bases outside the gene matches: 3. CDR1 MNHEY and CDR2 SMNVEV come from the germline V gene (reference sequence). This CDR3 spans 12 amino acids. The chain's CDR3 is CAIGGASYEQYF. The CDR3 nucleotides read TGTGCCATCGGGGGGGCGTCCTACGAGCAGTACTTC.

The chain uses TRBV20-1 and TRBJ2-7; 13 bases are shared with TRBD2. CDR3 length: 18 residues. Germline values: CDR1 DFQATT, CDR2 SNEGSKA (reference sequence). The V segment lost 5 bases and the J segment 1 base; nucleotides outside the gene matches: 14. CDR3 DNA: TGCAGTGCTGGAAGGACTAGCGGGAGTTTCCTCGGATCCTACGAGCAGTACTTC. Encoded protein: CSAGRTSGSFLGSYEQYF.

The V and J genes are TRBV5-5 and TRBJ1-5; no clear D gene. Trimming took 0 bases from V and 8 from J, leaving 12 bases between them. The germline V gene has CDR1 SGHKS and CDR2 YYEKEE (reference sequence). CDR3 size: 14 residues. CDR3 amino acids: CASSLAALSEPQHF. The CDR3 bases are TGTGCCAGCAGCTTGGCGGCCTTGAGTGAGCCCCAGCATTTT.

The gene calls are TRBV24-1 and TRBJ2-3, with 11 nucleotides matching TRBD2. J lost 1 base, V lost 4 bases, and 6 bases had no gene match. Germline V gives CDR1 KGHDR, CDR2 SFDVKD. This CDR3 has 17 amino acids. The CDR3 loop reads CATSELAGGLGTDTQYF. The CDR3 DNA follows: TGTGCCACCAGTGAGCTAGCGGGGGGATTGGGCACAGATACGCAGTATTTT.

This clonotype occurred a few times. This chain joins TRBV6-1 and TRBJ1-5, with D unclear. V lost 2 bases to trimming and J lost 0 bases, with 8 bases between them. CDR1 and CDR2 (germline): MNHNS, SASEGT. The CDR3 consists of 15 residues. The CDR3 loop reads CASSETSYSNQPQHF. CDR3 coding DNA: TGTGCCAGCAGTGAAACATCATATAGCAATCAGCCCCAGCATTTT.

The J gene is TRBJ2-1, the V gene TRBV18, with D unresolved. CDR3 length: 13 residues. V lost 3 bases, J lost 7 bases, and 10 bases lay in between. The germline V gene has CDR1 KGHSH and CDR2 LQKENI. CDR3 bases: TGTGCCAGCTCACCGATTACGGCGAATGAGCAGTTCTTC. Translation: CASSPITANEQFF.

Of note for this clonotype: A junction end diverges from the germline sequence, so it may reflect a read error. The rearrangement uses TRBV5-1 and TRBJ1-1; tentatively, D is TRBD1 (5 bases). Germline V gene lookup returns CDR1 SGHRS and CDR2 YFSETQ. The CDR3 runs to 11 residues. The CDR3 nucleotides read TGCGCCAGCCGGTGGGGCACTAAAGCTTTCTTT. Amino acids: CASRWGTKAFF.

The genes are TRBV10-3 and TRBJ2-7; 7 bases match TRBD1. CDR1 is ENHRY and CDR2 is SYGVKD in the germline V gene. This CDR3 region has 13 residues. J gave up 5 bases and V 8 bases, and 9 bases lay outside the gene matches. CDR3 nucleotides: TGTGCCATCCGAGGAACAGGGGTCAACGAGCAGTACTTC. Amino acids: CAIRGTGVNEQYF.

The sample holds a few counts of this clonotype. V and J are TRBV3-1 and TRBJ2-1, with D tentatively TRBD2 (6 bases). Deletions cut 5 bases from V and 10 bases from J, with 15 bases between. The CDR3 runs to 13 residues. The germline V gene has CDR1 LGHDT and CDR2 YNNKEL (reference sequence). The CDR3 DNA follows: TGTGCCAGCAGCGCGGGACTTTTAGACGAGCAGTTCTTC. Amino acid sequence: CASSAGLLDEQFF.

V gene TRBV6-1 combines with J gene TRBJ2-1; TRBD2 aligns across 10 bases. The J segment lost 2 bases and the V segment lost 7 bases, leaving 8 bases of the junction unmatched. The CDR3 runs 16 residues. The germline V gene has CDR1 MNHNS and CDR2 SASEGT. The CDR3 nucleotides are TGTGCCAGCACTGGCCGAAGCGGGAGGGCCTACAATGAGCAGTTCTTC. Translation gives CASTGRSGRAYNEQFF.

In its sample, this clonotype was seen a few times. This chain joins TRBV6-1 and TRBJ2-3, with unresolved D. The germline CDR1 and CDR2 sequences are MNHNS and SASEGT. The V end lost 6 bases, the J end lost 5 bases, and 9 bases lay between the germline ends. This CDR3 has 12 amino acids. CDR3 sequence: CASSFERDTQYF. The CDR3 region has the DNA TGTGCCAGCAGCTTTGAGCGAGATACGCAGTATTTT.

This chain uses TRBV7-2 with TRBJ1-1; D is unclear. The CDR3 loop spans 14 amino acids. CDR1 and CDR2 (germline): SGHTA, FQGNSA. V was cut by 0 bases and J by 4 bases, with 9 bases left in between. DNA for the CDR3: TGTGCCAGCAGCTTAGCCTCGGATCTCACTGAAGCTTTCTTT. It encodes CASSLASDLTEAFF.

This clonotype was seen a few times. J is TRBJ1-1 and V is TRBV12-3 or TRBV12-4; a weak D match, TRBD1 (5 bases). V was clipped by 6 bases and J by 8 bases, with 16 bases between them. The CDR3 extends over 13 amino acids. CDR3 region: CASRRPGDLEAFF. The CDR3, as DNA: TGTGCCAGCAGGCGCCCGGGGGATTTGGAAGCTTTCTTT.

The V gene is TRBV5-1, the J gene TRBJ1-1; D possibly corresponds to TRBD1 (6 bases). V gave up 7 bases and J gave up 3 bases, with 19 bases separating them. The CDR3 extends over 15 amino acids. Germline lookup yields CDR1 SGHRS and CDR2 YFSETQ. The CDR3 coding sequence is TGCGCCAGCCGTCCAACAGGGAGAACGGACACTGAAGCTTTCTTT. This sequence encodes CASRPTGRTDTEAFF.

V and J are TRBV20-1 and TRBJ1-5; D is uncertain. Germline V lookup: CDR1 DFQATT, CDR2 SNEGSKA (reference sequence). V was shortened by 1 base and J by 0 bases, with 7 bases between the two germline ends. The CDR3 sequence is 14 residues long. CDR3 DNA sequence: TGCAGTGCTAGAGCCGGGTCTAGCAATCAGCCCCAGCATTTT. This gives the protein CSARAGSSNQPQHF.

This chain joins TRBV5-1 and TRBJ2-1, with 10 bases aligning to TRBD2. Germline CDR1 SGHRS, CDR2 YFSETQ. The ends lost 4 bases at V and 3 bases at J; junction bases unmatched: 4. The CDR3 consists of 15 residues. The CDR3, as DNA: TGCGCCAGCAGCCTTACTAGCGGGATCTACAATGAGCAGTTCTTC. Its protein product is CASSLTSGIYNEQFF.

A remark on this clonotype: One end of the junction fails to match germline, which may point to a read error. The V call is TRBV4-1, the J call TRBJ2-1; D call uncertain. CDR3 length: 13 amino acids. Germline-derived CDR1 and CDR2 are MGHRA and YSYEKL. The CDR3 sequence is CDSSQSSSNEQFF. DNA for the CDR3: TGCGACAGCAGCCAGAGCTCCTCCAATGAGCAGTTCTTC.